One and the same sample provided the 30 T cell receptor beta chains below, sequenced in a study of T cells in Graves' hyperthyroidism and ophthalmopathy (dated by TCRdb to the late 2010s). The library was prepared using multiplex PCR. TCRdb shows the sequencer as Illumina HiSeq 2000. TCR beta CDR3 regions were amplified from RNA transcripts. The first round of RT-PCR for the TCR CDR3 was performed with the HTBI primer set and the Qiagen OneStep RT-PCR kit. TCRdb's own reprocessing of the public reads used fastp at Q25 and MiXCR and kept productive beta chains. CDR3 protein sequences are deduplicated, and each keeps its most common genes and DNA. The sample has nearly 250,000 distinct CDR3 sequences on record, less than 20% of them singletons. The ten largest clones capture under 35% of the sample. The sample taken for sequencing was blood. Source of these receptors: a woman aged 18-29 years with Graves' ophthalmopathy.

This clonotype was seen at least ten times. The chain carries TRBV27 and TRBJ2-7; D is possibly TRBD2 (5 bases). The CDR3 runs 16 residues. V lost 1 base and J 9 bases, leaving 22 bases between the germline ends. Germline CDR1 MNHEY, CDR2 SMNVEV (reference sequence). CDR3 DNA: TGTGCCAGCAGTTTATATCCGGGGAGTGACTTACGAGGGCAGTACTTC. Translating it yields CASSLYPGSDLRGQYF.

Turning to this clonotype: With a much larger clone just one base away, this may be a read error. This chain links TRBV9 with TRBJ2-7; 8 bases align to TRBD2. The junction had 7 bases not matched to a gene; V was cut back by 4 bases and J by 4 bases. The CDR3 extends over 14 amino acids. CDR1 is SGDLS, CDR2 YYNGEE, per germline. The CDR3 region is CASSHGTRGYEQYF. In nucleotides, the CDR3 is TGTGCCAGCAGCCACGGGACTAGGGGATACGAGCAGTACTTC.

This clonotype has more than one count but fewer than ten. The chain carries TRBV3-1 and TRBJ2-7; D remains ambiguous. V lost 1 base, J lost 3 bases, and 7 bases lay in between. CDR3 size: 13 residues. Germline CDR1 is LGHDT and CDR2 is YNNKEL (reference sequence). The CDR3 bases are TGTGCCAGCAGCCAAGGCCCGGTCTACGAGCAGTACTTC. It codes for CASSQGPVYEQYF.

Note on this clonotype: This may arise from a read error, as a much more abundant clone is one base away. The chain recombines TRBV7-8 with TRBJ2-1, with 9 nucleotides matching TRBD2. CDR3 length: 18 amino acids. Germline V CDR1 and CDR2: SGHVS, FQNEAQ. The CDR3 loop is CASSLFSRSGGSYNEQLF. The CDR3 coding sequence is TGTGCCAGCAGCTTATTCTCGAGGAGCGGGGGGTCCTACAATGAGCAGCTCTTC.

This clonotype was seen at least ten times. The chain employs TRBV5-1 and TRBJ2-1; the match to TRBD2 covers 8 bases. The CDR3 contains 16 residues. The ends lost 4 bases at V and 0 bases at J; junction bases unmatched: 6. In germline, CDR1 is SGHRS, CDR2 YFSETQ. CDR3 loop: CASSRRSGSSYNEQFF. CDR3 nucleotides: TGCGCCAGCAGCCGGCGGAGCGGGAGCTCCTACAATGAGCAGTTCTTC.

The table lists this clonotype with many counts. The chain joins TRBV13 to TRBJ2-3, with a weak D call TRBD2 (6 bases). V was clipped by 8 bases and J by 2 bases, with 17 bases between them. The CDR3 runs to 15 residues. CDR1 is PRHDT and CDR2 is FYEKMQ in the germline V gene (reference sequence). Written as DNA, the CDR3 is TGTGCCAGCCGGGAGCGGGCGGGCTACACAGATACGCAGTATTTT. It yields the protein CASRERAGYTDTQYF.

The chain employs TRBV10-3 and TRBJ2-7; D might be TRBD2 (6 bases). The germline V and J ends were trimmed by 4 bases and 2 bases, with 18 bases remaining between them. The CDR3 runs to 16 residues. Germline CDR1 reads ENHRY; CDR2 reads SYGVKD. The CDR3: CAISAPAGPGTYEQYF. CDR3 DNA: TGTGCCATCAGTGCTCCTGCGGGACCTGGTACCTACGAGCAGTACTTC.

This clonotype was picked up many times. The chain uses TRBV20-1 and TRBJ1-2; D call uncertain. CDR1 is DFQATT and CDR2 is SNEGSKA in the germline V gene (reference sequence). The CDR3 loop spans 13 amino acids. V dropped 5 bases and J dropped 5 bases, with 15 bases sitting between them. DNA for the CDR3: TGCAGTGCTCGGTCGGGGAAGGAATATGGCTACACCTTC. The encoded protein is CSARSGKEYGYTF.

This clonotype was seen repeatedly, ten times or more. The chain combines TRBV3-1 with TRBJ1-5, with TRBD1 as a possible D gene (6 bases). In germline, CDR1 is LGHDT, CDR2 YNNKEL (reference sequence). The V end lost 3 bases, the J end lost 12 bases, and 12 bases lay between the germline ends. The CDR3 covers 12 residues. The CDR3 DNA follows: TGTGCCAGCAGCCAGAAAGGGGGTCTCCAGCATTTT. Protein sequence: CASSQKGGLQHF.

This clonotype was observed at least ten times. The V gene is TRBV7-8, the J gene TRBJ2-7; D is unresolved. The CDR3 contains 15 residues. The germline gives CDR1 SGHVS, CDR2 FQNEAQ. Trimming removed 3 bases from V and 0 bases from J, with 12 bases in between. In DNA form, the CDR3 reads TGTGCCAGCAGCTTGAGGCAGGAAAGCTCCTACGAGCAGTACTTC. It specifies CASSLRQESSYEQYF.

This clonotype has a count of ten or more. The chain employs TRBV28 and TRBJ2-5; TRBD1 matches at 9 bases. Unmatched junction bases numbered 3, after V lost 5 bases and J lost 2 bases. The CDR3 runs to 14 residues. Germline V CDR1 and CDR2: MDHEN, SYDVKM. DNA of the CDR3: TGTGCCAGCAGTGTGACAGGGGGGCAAGAGACCCAGTACTTC. This gives the protein CASSVTGGQETQYF.

The V call is TRBV15, the J call TRBJ2-2, with 8 bases matching TRBD1. The V segment lost 3 bases and the J segment 8 bases; nucleotides outside the gene matches: 11. The CDR3 is made up of 16 amino acids. The germline V gene has CDR1 LNHNV and CDR2 YYDKDF (reference sequence). CDR3 protein: CATSSILLTGGGELFF. The CDR3 DNA reads as TGTGCCACCAGCAGTATTCTACTAACAGGGGGGGGGGAGCTGTTTTTT.

There are many counts of this clonotype. The chain employs TRBV3-1 and TRBJ2-7; TRBD2 agrees at 7 bases. J gave up 2 bases and V 3 bases, and 10 bases lay outside the gene matches. The CDR3 consists of 16 residues. Per germline, CDR1 LGHDT and CDR2 YNNKEL (reference sequence). The CDR3 bases are TGTGCCAGCAGCCACGCCTTCCGAGCGGGAACCTACGAGCAGTACTTC. Protein sequence: CASSHAFRAGTYEQYF.

The chain has TRBV4-2 and TRBJ1-1; the match to TRBD1 covers 10 bases. Germline loops: CDR1 LGHNA, CDR2 YNFKEQ. The CDR3 contains 14 residues. J lost 4 bases, V lost 5 bases, and 4 bases had no gene match. CDR3: CASSNRQGATEAFF. In DNA, the CDR3 is TGTGCCAGCAGCAATAGACAGGGGGCCACTGAAGCTTTCTTT.

This clonotype occurred many times. The V gene is TRBV9, the J gene TRBJ2-7; D uncertain. Germline V gene sequence: CDR1 SGDLS, CDR2 YYNGEE. This CDR3 region has 14 residues. Trimming took 0 bases from V and 1 from J, leaving 8 bases between them. The CDR3 sequence: CASSVADGSYEQYF. The CDR3 DNA is TGTGCCAGCAGCGTAGCGGACGGGTCCTACGAGCAGTACTTC.

This clonotype was picked up many times. This rearrangement joins TRBV7-2 to TRBJ2-7; D assignment may be TRBD1 or TRBD2 (5 bases each). The CDR3 sequence is 15 residues long. Trimming stripped 2 bases from V and 4 bases from J, with 15 bases between. In germline, CDR1 is SGHTA, CDR2 FQGNSA. CDR3 sequence reads: CASSLPPGTSYEQYF. CDR3 in DNA: TGTGCCAGCAGCTTACCCCCAGGGACCTCTTACGAGCAGTACTTC. The full variable domain, its missing parts supplied by reference TRBV7-2 and TRBJ2-7, is GAGVSQSPSNKVTEKGKDVELRCDPISGHTALYWYRQSLGQGLEFLIYFQGNSAPDKSGLPSDRFSAERTGGSVSTLTIQRTQQEDSAVYLCASSLPPGTSYEQYFGPGTRLTVT.

In its sample, this clonotype was seen many times. V is TRBV12-3 or TRBV12-4 and J is TRBJ1-2, with 10 bases fitting TRBD1. The CDR3 sequence is 15 residues long. V lost 5 bases, J lost 4 bases, and 7 bases stayed unmatched. CDR3 in DNA: TGTGCCAGCAGTAAACAAAGGACAGGGGGCTATGGCTACACCTTC. Its protein product is CASSKQRTGGYGYTF.

For this clonotype: Being one base from a much bigger clone, this may be a read error. The chain joins TRBV13 to TRBJ2-1; TRBD2 matches 7 bases. V lost 0 bases and J lost 6; bases outside the gene matches: 17. Germline lookup yields CDR1 PRHDT and CDR2 FYEKMQ (reference sequence). The CDR3 length is 19 residues. CDR3 in DNA: TGTGCCAGCAGCTTAGGCCGGCCAGCGGGACCCCATTGGTTCAATGAGCAGTTCTTC. Encoded protein: CASSLGRPAGPHWFNEQFF.

This clonotype was counted at least ten times. V is TRBV10-3 and J is TRBJ2-2, with D maybe TRBD1 (5 bases). Germline values: CDR1 ENHRY, CDR2 SYGVKD. The CDR3 contains 13 residues. V was pared by 3 bases and J by 3 bases, with 5 bases between. Here the CDR3 DNA reads TGTGCCATCAGTGACAGGGACACCGGGGAGCTGTTTTTT. Translation: CAISDRDTGELFF.

This clonotype was observed at least ten times. The chain links TRBV7-9 to TRBJ2-7, with 9 bases fitting TRBD1. Germline CDR1 is SEHNR and CDR2 is FQNEAQ (reference sequence). Trimming at V came to 6 bases and at J to 5 bases, leaving 20 bases not matched to a gene. CDR3 size: 18 residues. The CDR3 nucleotides are TGTGCCAGCAGGCGTATACCATATGACCCGGGACAGGGTAACGAGCAGTACTTC. It encodes CASRRIPYDPGQGNEQYF. Variable domain in full (rest from reference TRBV7-9 and TRBJ2-7): DTGVSQNPRHKITKRGQNVTFRCDPISEHNRLYWYRQTLGQGPEFLTYFQNEAQLEKSRLLSDRFSAERPKGSFSTLEIQRTEQGDSAMYLCASRRIPYDPGQGNEQYFGPGTRLTVT.

This clonotype was detected only a few times. This rearrangement joins TRBV2 to TRBJ2-7; 9 bases fit TRBD1. CDR3 length equals 14 residues. The germline V gene has CDR1 SNHLY and CDR2 FYNNEI. J was trimmed by 2 bases and V by 4 bases; bases with no gene match: 3. CDR3 nucleotide sequence: TGTGCCAGCAGTGTATGGGACAGGGCCTACGAGCAGTACTTC. Translation: CASSVWDRAYEQYF.

This clonotype was seen at least ten times. The rearrangement uses TRBV27 and TRBJ2-7; D is unresolved. Germline V lookup: CDR1 MNHEY, CDR2 SMNVEV (reference sequence). V dropped 3 bases and J dropped 4 bases, with 13 bases sitting between them. The length of the CDR3 is 14 residues. The CDR3 nucleotides read TGTGCCAGCAGTTTCGCCTCCCCCAATTACGAGCAGTACTTC. It encodes CASSFASPNYEQYF.

This clonotype appeared many times. The chain is built from TRBV30 and TRBJ1-5; TRBD1 is a possible D gene (5 bases). The CDR3 has 15 residues. Between the trimmed V and J ends, which lost 0 bases and 5 bases, there was a span of 14 bases. Germline assignment: CDR1 GTSNPN and CDR2 SVGIG (reference sequence). CDR3 sequence (DNA): TGTGCCTGGAGTGTAGGGGCAGGGATCGATCAGCCCCAGCATTTT. Translated, it gives CAWSVGAGIDQPQHF.

The table lists this clonotype with many counts. The J gene is TRBJ1-2, the V gene TRBV6-1; the D is unclear. Per the germline V gene, CDR1 is MNHNS and CDR2 is SASEGT. The CDR3 sequence is 11 residues long. V lost 6 bases to trimming and J lost 6 bases, with 8 bases between them. The CDR3 protein is CASRSDDGYTF. The CDR3 DNA follows: TGTGCCAGCAGGTCAGACGATGGCTACACCTTC.

This clonotype occurred many times. The chain is built from TRBV20-1 and TRBJ1-1, with 7 bases matching TRBD1. The germline gives CDR1 DFQATT, CDR2 SNEGSKA (reference sequence). The J segment lost 6 bases and the V segment lost 0 bases, leaving 10 bases of the junction unmatched. CDR3 size: 15 residues. CDR3 sequence (DNA): TGCAGTGCTAGAGATAAACACGACAGGGAACCTGAAGCTTTCTTT. It yields the protein CSARDKHDREPEAFF.

This clonotype showed up many times. The rearrangement links TRBV6-1 to TRBJ2-2; 7 bases fit TRBD1. J was trimmed by 5 bases and V by 4 bases; bases with no gene match: 4. CDR1 and CDR2 from the germline V gene are MNHNS and SASEGT. The CDR3 extends over 14 amino acids. The CDR3 here is CASSADRETGELFF. The CDR3 nucleotides read TGTGCCAGCAGTGCTGACAGGGAGACCGGGGAGCTGTTTTTT.

This clonotype has ten or more counts. This chain uses TRBV15 with TRBJ2-1; possible D gene TRBD2, 6 bases. Germline CDR1 LNHNV, CDR2 YYDKDF (reference sequence). The CDR3 covers 15 residues. V was shortened by 1 base and J by 2 bases, with 9 bases between the two germline ends. The CDR3 protein is CATSRVEGTYNEQFF. The CDR3 DNA reads TGTGCCACCAGCAGAGTGGAGGGTACCTACAATGAGCAGTTCTTC.

This clonotype was found many times. This chain uses TRBV6-1 with TRBJ2-1; 8 nucleotides agree with TRBD2. The ends lost 5 bases at V and 7 bases at J; junction bases unmatched: 10. Germline loops: CDR1 MNHNS, CDR2 SASEGT. This CDR3 has 15 residues. CDR3 amino acids: CASSPLAGEGNEQFF. The DNA for the CDR3 is TGTGCCAGCAGTCCTCTAGCGGGTGAGGGTAATGAGCAGTTCTTC.

At least ten counts were recorded for this clonotype. The chain combines TRBV20-1 with TRBJ1-4; TRBD1 is a possible D gene (5 bases). CDR3 length: 15 residues. Trimming cost V 0 bases and J 6 bases, with 14 bases left between them. CDR1 and CDR2 from the germline V gene are DFQATT and SNEGSKA (reference sequence). CDR3 amino acids: CSARDIGTPDEKLFF. CDR3 in DNA: TGCAGTGCTAGAGATATAGGGACGCCCGATGAAAAACTGTTTTTT.

This chain joins TRBV2 and TRBJ2-2; 14 bases line up with TRBD2. The CDR3 spans 16 residues. Trimming removed 3 bases from V and 7 bases from J; junction bases left unmatched: 4. The germline CDR1 and CDR2 sequences are SNHLY and FYNNEI. CDR3 in amino acids: CASSETSGRDIGELFF. CDR3 coding DNA: TGTGCCAGCAGTGAGACTAGCGGGAGGGATATCGGGGAGCTGTTTTTT.